Shown below are 9 T cell receptor beta chains from a single sample sequenced in a study of molecular identifiers for immune sequencing clone quantification. In TCRdb, the PCR reads were re-called with MiXCR into one record per CDR3 protein. Among 490,000 or so distinct CDR3 sequences listed, about a fifth were seen once. The sequenced material came from naive CD8+ T cells from blood, with Jurkat cell RNA spiked in. Stated subset: FACS-sorted CD8+CD4-CCR7+CD45RA+ naive T cells. These receptors originate from a human donor in good health. Some libraries in this study had Jurkat cell RNA spiked in.

A word on this clonotype: A much more abundant neighbour one base away suggests this may be a read error. CDR3 region: CASTIQEYQPRHF. The CDR3 DNA sequence: TGTGCCAGCACCATTCAGGAGTACCAGCCCCGGCATTTT. This chain uses TRBV28 with TRBJ1-5, with no clear D. This CDR3 comprises 13 residues. Germline V lookup: CDR1 MDHEN, CDR2 SYDVKM. The whole variable domain, remainder taken from reference TRBV28 and TRBJ1-5, is DVKVTQSSRYLVKRTGEKVFLECVQDMDHENMFWYRQDPGLGLRLIYFSYDVKMKEKGDIPEGYSVSREKKERFSLILESASTNQTSMYLCASTIQEYQPRHFGDGTRLSIL.

In its sample, this clonotype was seen once. Mismatch with germline at one junction end may stem from a read error. The chain recombines TRBV5-1 with TRBJ1-1; the D is unclear. CDR1 is SGHRS, CDR2 YFSETQ, per germline. The CDR3 runs 14 residues. CDR3 sequence: CSSRLVGFWTEAFF. The DNA of the CDR3 is TGCTCCAGCAGATTGGTGGGATTTTGGACTGAAGCTTTCTTT.

This clonotype showed up many times. This chain uses TRBV11-2 with TRBJ2-5; 7 bases agree with TRBD1. CDR1 and CDR2 from the germline V gene are SGHAT and FQNNGV. Trimming took 5 bases from V and 1 from J; bases not matched to a gene: 4. This CDR3 has 14 amino acids. As DNA, the CDR3 is TGTGCCAGCAGCCCGTACAGGGGCCAAGAGACCCAGTACTTC. Protein sequence: CASSPYRGQETQYF.

A single count supports this clonotype. The junction shows a germline mismatch at one end, possibly a read error. J is TRBJ2-3 and V is TRBV6-2 or TRBV6-3; D is unclear. CDR1 is MNHEY, CDR2 SVGEGT, per germline. The CDR3 loop spans 11 amino acids. DNA for the CDR3: TGTGCCAGCAGGAAAACAGATACGCAGTGTTTT. This translates into CASRKTDTQCF.

The V call is TRBV10-3, the J call TRBJ2-7, with 9 bases identical to TRBD1. Germline CDR1 reads ENHRY; CDR2 reads SYGVKD. V lost 3 bases, J lost 5 bases, and 2 bases stayed unmatched. The CDR3 length is 13 residues. The chain's CDR3 is CAISDGQGNEQYF. CDR3 nucleotide sequence: TGTGCCATCAGTGATGGACAGGGGAACGAGCAGTACTTC.

About this clonotype itself: A much larger clone lies a single base off, so this may be a read error. The J gene is TRBJ2-7, the V gene TRBV12-3 or TRBV12-4, with D hard to call. This CDR3 region has 15 residues. In DNA form, the CDR3 reads TGTGCCCGCAGCCCAGGAGTCAGGTTTACCTACGAGCAGTACTTC. Translated, it gives CARSPGVRFTYEQYF.

The chain employs TRBV5-1 and TRBJ2-1; the match to TRBD2 covers 8 bases. Germline CDR1 reads SGHRS; CDR2 reads YFSETQ. Germline trimming cut 2 bases from V and 7 bases from J; bases unmatched to any gene: 5. This CDR3 region has 14 residues. CDR3 sequence: CASSFSSGLNEQFF. The CDR3 bases are TGCGCCAGCAGCTTTTCTAGCGGGCTGAATGAGCAGTTCTTC.

Notes on this clonotype: A much more abundant neighbour one base away suggests this may be a read error. The CDR3 bases are TGTGCCAGCAGTTACTGGACCACCGAGGAGCTGTTTTTT. Translating gives CASSYWTTEELFF. The chain employs TRBV6-2 or TRBV6-3 and TRBJ2-2; D is undetermined. The CDR3 consists of 13 residues. The V gene's germline CDR1 is MNHEY and CDR2 SVGEGT.

This rearrangement joins TRBV6-1 to TRBJ2-7; tentatively, D is TRBD2 (7 bases). The CDR3 totals 16 residues. Germline CDR1 and CDR2: MNHNS and SASEGT. Trimming removed 6 bases at V and 5 bases at J, with 23 bases between. CDR3 sequence reads: CASSPRVGGRGNEQYF. CDR3 nucleotides: TGTGCCAGCAGCCCGAGGGTCGGGGGGCGAGGCAACGAGCAGTACTTC.